This T cell receptor (beta chain) was obtained from a study of blood T cell repertoires in COVID-19. Study-wide background: Samples of COVID-19 (acute and convalescent) were obtained from the United States, Italy and Spain.

The germline V gene encodes CDR1 MNHNS and CDR2 SASEGT. The length of the CDR3 is 16 residues. The V gene end was trimmed by 3 bases and the J gene end by 5 bases; junction bases not matched to a gene: 9. Original processing notes: Estimation of nucleated cell counts relied on the amplification of reference gene primers. Using immunoSEQ multiplex PCR, the repertoire was profiled, and TCRdb retains in-frame clones only, with some absent. V and J calls and clone size are given by that table; D and trimming were obtained from the DNA. Among approximately 260,000 clones listed, about 88% were seen once. Sequenced: peripheral blood. This TCR was recovered from a woman in her thirties or forties who had recovered from COVID-19. The chain recombines TRBV6-1 with TRBJ2-1; TRBD1 agrees at 8 bases. The CDR3 sequence is CASSDLRGTGNNEQFF. For the CDR3, the DNA is TGTGCCAGCAGTGACCTCAGGGGGACAGGTAACAATGAGCAGTTCTTC.